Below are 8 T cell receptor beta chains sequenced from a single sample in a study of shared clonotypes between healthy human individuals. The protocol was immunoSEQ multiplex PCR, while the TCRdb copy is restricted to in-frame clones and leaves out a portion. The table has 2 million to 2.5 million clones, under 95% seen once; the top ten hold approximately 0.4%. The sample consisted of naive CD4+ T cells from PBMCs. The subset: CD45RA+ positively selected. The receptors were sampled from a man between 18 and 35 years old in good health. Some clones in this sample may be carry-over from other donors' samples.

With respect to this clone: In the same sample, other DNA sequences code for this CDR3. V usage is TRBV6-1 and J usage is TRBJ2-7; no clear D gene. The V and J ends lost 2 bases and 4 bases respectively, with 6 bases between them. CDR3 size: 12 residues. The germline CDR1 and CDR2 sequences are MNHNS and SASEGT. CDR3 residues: CASSEYGYEQYF. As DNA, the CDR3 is TGTGCCAGCAGTGAATATGGATACGAGCAGTACTTC.

The CDR3 protein is CASSLAGDRLYEQYF. The CDR3 bases are TGTGCCAGCAGCTTGGCCGGGGACCGGCTCTACGAGCAGTACTTC. This chain links TRBV13 with TRBJ2-7, with D perhaps being TRBD1 or TRBD2 (5 bases each). This CDR3 contains 15 residues. V was clipped by 3 bases and J by 3 bases, with 15 bases between them. Germline-derived CDR1 and CDR2 are PRHDT and FYEKMQ (reference sequence).

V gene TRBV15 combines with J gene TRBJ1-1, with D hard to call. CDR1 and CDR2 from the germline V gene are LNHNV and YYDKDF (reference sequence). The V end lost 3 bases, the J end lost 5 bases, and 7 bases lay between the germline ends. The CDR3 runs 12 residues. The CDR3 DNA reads TGTGCCACCAGCAGCACTAGAACTGAAGCTTTCTTT. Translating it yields CATSSTRTEAFF. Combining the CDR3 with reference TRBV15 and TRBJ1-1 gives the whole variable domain DAMVIQNPRYQVTQFGKPVTLSCSQTLNHNVMYWYQQKSSQAPKLLFHYYDKDFNNEADTPDNFQSRRPNTSFCFLDIRSPGLGDTAMYLCATSSTRTEAFFGQGTRLTVV.

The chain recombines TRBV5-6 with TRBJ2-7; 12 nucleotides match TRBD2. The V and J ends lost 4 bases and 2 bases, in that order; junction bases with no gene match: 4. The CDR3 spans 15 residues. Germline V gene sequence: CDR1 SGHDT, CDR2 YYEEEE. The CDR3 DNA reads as TGTGCCAGCAGCAAGCTAGCGGGAGGGACCTACGAGCAGTACTTC. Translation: CASSKLAGGTYEQYF.

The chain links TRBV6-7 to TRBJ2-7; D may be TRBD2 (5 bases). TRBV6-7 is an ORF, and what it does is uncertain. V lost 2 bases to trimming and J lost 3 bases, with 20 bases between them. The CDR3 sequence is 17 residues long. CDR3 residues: CASSYPLESGTYYEQYF. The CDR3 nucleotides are TGTGCCAGCAGTTACCCACTCGAGAGCGGTACCTACTACGAGCAGTACTTC.

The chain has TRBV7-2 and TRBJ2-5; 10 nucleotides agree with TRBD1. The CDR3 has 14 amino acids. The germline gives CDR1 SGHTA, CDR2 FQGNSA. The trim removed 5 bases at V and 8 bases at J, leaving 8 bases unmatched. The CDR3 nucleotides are TGTGCCAGCAGCCTAGTGACAGGGGGCACAACCCAGTACTTC. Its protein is CASSLVTGGTTQYF.

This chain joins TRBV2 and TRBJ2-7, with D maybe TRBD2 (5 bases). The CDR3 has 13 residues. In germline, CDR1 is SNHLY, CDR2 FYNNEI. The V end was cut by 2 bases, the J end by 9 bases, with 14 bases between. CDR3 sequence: CASSERTPAGQYF. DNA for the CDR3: TGTGCCAGCAGTGAACGGACTCCCGCCGGGCAGTACTTC.

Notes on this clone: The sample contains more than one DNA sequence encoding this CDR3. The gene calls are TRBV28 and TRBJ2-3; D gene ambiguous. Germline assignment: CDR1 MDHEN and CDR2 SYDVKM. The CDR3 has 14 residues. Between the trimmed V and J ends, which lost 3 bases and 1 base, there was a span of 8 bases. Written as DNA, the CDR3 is TGTGCCAGCAGTTTGTTGGCCGGCACAGATACGCAGTATTTT. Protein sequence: CASSLLAGTDTQYF.